This entry concerns a single TCR beta chain. The target antigen is unknown. The source of the sample is a study of beta chain features in type 1 diabetes. Study conclusions and caveats: Since sequencing was performed on cDNA, cells with high TCR expression could be over-represented. Shortening that was moderate but significant affected the TCRB CDR3s of Type 1 diabetes patients in all four CD4+ subsets. It was not settled here whether HLA type affects TCRB rearrangement.

Investigators reverse transcribed all isolated RNA, so they sequenced expressed TCRB transcripts. TCRdb keeps only in-frame clones here, not all; method: immunoSEQ multiplex PCR. This table holds more than 120,000 clones, around an eighth found once. On average, the one heparinised blood draw given by each donor was approximately 100 mL. Every sorted population was more than 95% pure. V gave up 5 bases and J gave up 4 bases, with 8 bases separating them. From germline, CDR1 is LNHDA and CDR2 SQIVND (reference sequence). This CDR3 has 12 amino acids. The TCR sequence derives from a man aged 18-30 years with type 1 diabetes. The rearrangement joins TRBV19 to TRBJ1-2, with unresolved D. Material: central memory CD4+ T cells from blood. The CDR3 sequence: CASSFNPYGYTF. DNA of the CDR3: TGTGCCAGTAGTTTTAACCCCTATGGCTACACCTTC.